This T cell receptor (beta chain) came from a study of technical replicates of blood from several donors (dated by TCRdb to between 2016 and 2019). From the germline V gene (reference sequence), CDR1 is SGHNT and CDR2 is YYREEE. There are 15 amino acids in the CDR3, from cysteine to phenylalanine inclusive. Only the CDR3 DNA is retained, 45 bases long and in frame from the first base. V lost 3 bases and J lost 10 bases, and the count of bases not matched to a germline gene is 9. Turning to this clone: Its specific antigen is unknown. Base qualities are not provided; no much larger clone lies one nucleotide away.

Library preparation employed the immunoSEQ multiplex PCR assay. TCRdb provides this immuneACCESS table in a form limited to in-frame rearrangements. Some clones are lacking; in checked studies, under half of them reflect an unresolved V gene, and why the rest are absent is not known. The sample records 79,000 or so clones, around 92% of which are singletons. The leading ten clones occupy approximately 0.35% of the sample. The chain uses TRBV5-4 and TRBJ2-1; a stretch of 11 junction bases matches TRBD2. The source of this sequence is a human donor in good health. Sequenced sample: T cells isolated from PBMCs. The CDR3: CASSSGTSGSGEQFF. The nucleotides read TGTGCCAGCAGCTCCGGGACTAGCGGCAGTGGCGAGCAGTTCTTC.